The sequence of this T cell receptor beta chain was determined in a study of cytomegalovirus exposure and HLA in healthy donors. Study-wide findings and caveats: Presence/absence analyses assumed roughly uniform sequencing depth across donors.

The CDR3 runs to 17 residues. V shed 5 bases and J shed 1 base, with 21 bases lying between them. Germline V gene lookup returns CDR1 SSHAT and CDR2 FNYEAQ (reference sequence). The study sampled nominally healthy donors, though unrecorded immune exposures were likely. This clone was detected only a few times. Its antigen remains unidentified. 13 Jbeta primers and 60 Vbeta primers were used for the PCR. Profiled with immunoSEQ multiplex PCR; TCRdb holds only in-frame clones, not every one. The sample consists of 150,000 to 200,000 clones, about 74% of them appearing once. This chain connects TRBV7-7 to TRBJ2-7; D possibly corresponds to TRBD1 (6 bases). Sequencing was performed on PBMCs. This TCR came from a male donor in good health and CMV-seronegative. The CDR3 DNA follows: TGTGCCAGCAGCCCAGGACAGCACCGGGGCAGTTCCTACGAGCAGTACTTC. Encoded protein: CASSPGQHRGSSYEQYF. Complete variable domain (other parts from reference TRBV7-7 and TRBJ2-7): GAGVSQSPRYKVTKRGQDVTLRCDPISSHATLYWYQQALGQGPEFLTYFNYEAQPDKSGLPSDRFSAERPEGSISTLTIQRTEQRDSAMYRCASSPGQHRGSSYEQYFGPGTRLTVT.